This T cell receptor (beta chain) emerged from a study of cytomegalovirus exposure and HLA in healthy donors. Findings and limits, study-wide: Most TCR sequences showed up rarely, but some public TCRs showed up in many donors. It was 160 or so TCR beta chains that were listed as cytomegalovirus-associated. It was reported in a later analysis that an Asian-associated ancestry cluster showed fewer N-insertions than the approximately 670-donor mean. Across all donors, roughly uniform sequencing depth was an assumption of the presence/absence analyses.

Concerning this clone itself: Its antigen is undetermined.

In the PCR, 60 Vbeta and 13 Jbeta primers were used. Profiling relied on immunoSEQ multiplex PCR, and the TCRdb table lists in-frame clones only, not all of them. The sample includes 150,000 to 200,000 clones, around 76% of them seen just once. Specimen: PBMCs. The sequence was obtained from a female donor in good health and CMV-seronegative.

CDR3 protein: CASSPTGGTEAFF. The CDR3 DNA is TGTGCCAGCAGCCCAACAGGGGGCACTGAAGCTTTCTTT. This rearrangement joins TRBV9 to TRBJ1-1, with 8 bases lining up with TRBD1. V dropped 4 bases and J dropped 4; count of bases not matched to a gene: 3. This CDR3 spans 13 amino acids. In germline, CDR1 is SGDLS, CDR2 YYNGEE.